These 20 T cell receptor beta chains were sequenced from one sample in a study of regulatory T cells in long-lasting Graves disease. Library construction for TCR beta used iRepertoire HTBI primers and Arm-PCR of CDR3 regions. TCRdb recomputed calls from the multiplex PCR reads with MiXCR, one row per CDR3 protein. Here the sample spans 300,000 to 400,000 distinct CDR3 sequences, 16% being singletons. Stated time point: newly diagnosed GD, antithyroid drugs for less than 3 months. PBMCs were the source of the RNA used for TCR sequencing. The same specimen was also included in a second study, on T cells in Graves' hyperthyroidism and ophthalmopathy.

The sequenced sample was peripheral blood mononuclear cells (PBMCs), obtained at new diagnosis, from a patient treated with antithyroid drugs. These receptors came from a man between 35 and 55 years old with Graves disease.

In this sample, this clonotype turned up many times. The gene calls are TRBV2 and TRBJ2-1; 14 nucleotides align to TRBD2. Losses at the gene ends were 8 bases for V and 0 bases for J; bases not matched to a gene: 3. CDR3 length equals 16 residues. Germline assignment: CDR1 SNHLY and CDR2 FYNNEI. The chain's CDR3 is CASQTSGGDSYNEQFF. As DNA, the CDR3 is TGTGCCAGCCAGACTAGCGGGGGGGACTCCTACAATGAGCAGTTCTTC.

The genes are TRBV27 and TRBJ2-2; D is perhaps TRBD1 (5 bases). The germline V gene has CDR1 MNHEY and CDR2 SMNVEV (reference sequence). Trimming stripped 0 bases from V and 1 base from J, with 9 bases between. The CDR3 sequence is 16 residues long. CDR3 region: CASSLSRQGNTGELFF. The CDR3 nucleotides read TGTGCCAGCAGTTTATCGCGGCAGGGGAACACCGGGGAGCTGTTTTTT.

This clonotype showed up many times. V is TRBV7-2 and J is TRBJ2-7; D gene unclear. V dropped 1 base and J dropped 3 bases, with 7 bases sitting between them. Germline V gives CDR1 SGHTA, CDR2 FQGNSA. The CDR3 spans 13 residues. The CDR3 spells CASSLGHRYEQYF. CDR3 nucleotide sequence: TGTGCCAGCAGCTTAGGACATCGCTACGAGCAGTACTTC.

This clonotype was observed at least ten times. The rearrangement uses TRBV6-2 or TRBV6-3 and TRBJ2-7, with D tentatively TRBD2 (5 bases). Germline V gives CDR1 MNHEY, CDR2 SVGEGT. The V gene lost 5 bases and the J gene lost 3 bases, with 11 bases spanning the gap. The CDR3 is made up of 13 amino acids. CDR3 loop: CASSEGALYEQYF. The DNA of the CDR3 is TGTGCCAGCAGTGAGGGTGCCCTCTACGAGCAGTACTTC.

In this sample, this clonotype turned up many times. The chain has TRBV27 and TRBJ1-5, with a possible D match to TRBD1 (5 bases). The CDR3 covers 14 residues. Germline-derived CDR1 and CDR2 are MNHEY and SMNVEV (reference sequence). V was clipped by 6 bases and J by 6 bases, with 15 bases between them. The CDR3 DNA follows: TGTGCCAGCAGCCCCTTTGGGGGAGGTCAGCCCCAGCATTTT. This encodes CASSPFGGGQPQHF.

This clonotype has a count of ten or more. The chain links TRBV12-3 or TRBV12-4 to TRBJ2-1; tentative D call: TRBD2 (6 bases). The length of the CDR3 is 14 residues. Trimming removed 4 bases at V and 6 bases at J, with 13 bases between. The CDR3 protein is CASSSEGRRNEQFF. The CDR3, as DNA: TGTGCCAGCAGTTCAGAGGGGAGGCGCAATGAGCAGTTCTTC.

The chain uses TRBV27 and TRBJ2-3; TRBD2 agrees at 14 bases. V lost 5 bases, J lost 5 bases, and 6 bases stayed unmatched. The CDR3 totals 16 residues. The germline gives CDR1 MNHEY, CDR2 SMNVEV (reference sequence). CDR3 DNA: TGTGCCAGCAGTACTAGACTAGCGGGGGGGATAGATACGCAGTATTTT. Encoded protein: CASSTRLAGGIDTQYF.

This clonotype was seen repeatedly, ten times or more. The chain is built from TRBV28 and TRBJ2-7; D remains unclear. Trimming shortened V by 3 bases and J by 3 bases, and 6 bases separated the two germline ends. The CDR3 consists of 12 residues. Looked up from germline, CDR1 is MDHEN and CDR2 is SYDVKM. The CDR3 nucleotides are TGTGCCAGCAGTTTCAATAACTACGAGCAGTACTTC. This codes for CASSFNNYEQYF.

Many counts were recorded for this clonotype. CDR3 in amino acids: CASSQLAGGFYEQYF. CDR3 coding DNA: TGTGCCAGCAGCCAACTAGCGGGGGGTTTTTACGAGCAGTACTTC. This sequence joins TRBV3-1 and TRBJ2-7, with 11 bases that match TRBD2. Trimming cost V 2 bases and J 4 bases; bases outside gene matches: 4. Germline V lookup: CDR1 LGHDT, CDR2 YNNKEL (reference sequence). This CDR3 is 15 amino acids long.

About this clonotype: A read error may explain this, as a much larger clone is one base away. The chain joins TRBV12-3 or TRBV12-4 to TRBJ2-3; tentatively, D is TRBD1 (6 bases). There are 14 residues in the CDR3. V was cut by 6 bases and J by 2 bases, with 12 bases left in between. The CDR3 nucleotides read TGTGCCAGCAGCCAGGACAGCCTCACAGATACGCAGTATTTT. Its protein is CASSQDSLTDTQYF.

This clonotype showed up many times. The genes are TRBV7-9 and TRBJ2-7; D tentatively reads TRBD1 or TRBD2 (5 bases each). Germline values: CDR1 SEHNR, CDR2 FQNEAQ (reference sequence). V lost 3 bases and J lost 5, with 17 bases in between. This CDR3 contains 15 residues. The CDR3 DNA reads TGTGCCAGCAGCTTTTGGGACCCTCCTTCCCACGAGCAGTACTTC. Translating gives CASSFWDPPSHEQYF.

This clonotype was recorded many times. This sequence joins TRBV3-1 and TRBJ2-6; 7 nucleotides line up with TRBD1. The CDR3 has 18 amino acids. J was trimmed by 0 bases and V by 1 base; bases with no gene match: 6. Germline V CDR1 and CDR2: LGHDT, YNNKEL (reference sequence). CDR3 DNA sequence: TGTGCCAGCAGCCAAGCCGGGACAGCCGGCTCTGGGGCCAACGTCCTGACTTTC. Amino acids: CASSQAGTAGSGANVLTF.

This clonotype was recorded at least ten times. The chain couples TRBV24-1 to TRBJ2-2, with 7 bases identical to TRBD1. Trimming removed 2 bases from V and 2 bases from J; junction bases left unmatched: 4. CDR1 and CDR2 from the germline V gene are KGHDR and SFDVKD. The CDR3 runs 16 residues. Here the CDR3 DNA reads TGTGCCACCAGTGATTGGGACAGACCCAACACCGGGGAGCTGTTTTTT. Translating gives CATSDWDRPNTGELFF.

This clonotype showed up many times. The chain joins TRBV12-3 or TRBV12-4 to TRBJ2-1, with 7 bases lining up with TRBD2. This CDR3 has 14 residues. V lost 5 bases, J lost 4 bases, and 5 bases stayed unmatched. The DNA for the CDR3 is TGTGCCAGCAGTCCTCGGACTAGTTACAATGAGCAGTTCTTC. It codes for CASSPRTSYNEQFF.

The V gene is TRBV9, the J gene TRBJ1-3; no reliable D call. This CDR3 is built from 15 residues. Trimming left V 4 bases short and J 3 bases short, with 14 bases between. Germline V CDR1 and CDR2: SGDLS, YYNGEE. CDR3 region: CASSPGARRGNTIYF. Written as DNA, the CDR3 is TGTGCCAGCAGCCCGGGTGCCAGACGTGGAAACACCATATATTTT.

This clonotype was seen many times. The rearrangement uses TRBV12-3 or TRBV12-4 and TRBJ1-1, with TRBD1 identical over 7 bases. Trimming at V came to 6 bases and at J to 3 bases, leaving 7 bases not matched to a gene. The CDR3 runs 14 residues. The chain's CDR3 is CASSKQGGDTEAFF. CDR3 in DNA: TGTGCCAGCAGCAAGCAGGGGGGTGACACTGAAGCTTTCTTT.

Remarks on this clonotype: One junction end disagrees with the germline gene, perhaps due to a read error. This rearrangement joins TRBV2 to TRBJ2-5; D is perhaps TRBD1 or TRBD2 (5 bases each). CDR3 length equals 13 residues. Germline CDR1 and CDR2: SNHLY and FYNNEI. The CDR3 DNA sequence: TGTGCCAGCAGCGAAGCGTGGGGGACGGAGCAGTACTTC. It is translated as CASSEAWGTEQYF.

This clonotype was seen at least ten times. The chain links TRBV28 to TRBJ2-7; tentative D call: TRBD1 (7 bases). Trimming stripped 7 bases from V and 7 bases from J, with 29 bases between. The CDR3 is made up of 17 amino acids. In germline, CDR1 is MDHEN, CDR2 SYDVKM. The CDR3 loop is CASTLGGGGWRLKEQYF. The CDR3 region has the DNA TGTGCCAGCACCCTCGGAGGGGGCGGCTGGAGATTAAAAGAGCAGTACTTC.

This clonotype occurred a few times. CDR3: CASSPRTGTSGGARNEQFF. CDR3 coding DNA: TGCGCCAGCAGCCCTCGGACAGGGACTAGCGGGGGGGCCAGAAATGAGCAGTTCTTC. The chain employs TRBV5-1 and TRBJ2-1, with 16 bases identical to TRBD2. The CDR3 has 19 amino acids. Per the germline V gene, CDR1 is SGHRS and CDR2 is YFSETQ. J gave up 7 bases and V 4 bases, and 14 bases lay outside the gene matches.

This clonotype has a count of ten or more. The V call is TRBV5-4, the J call TRBJ2-2; D gene uncertain. The germline V gene has CDR1 SGHNT and CDR2 YYREEE (reference sequence). V lost 4 bases to trimming and J lost 1 base, with 11 bases between them. The CDR3 loop spans 15 amino acids. The CDR3 region is CASSSWKGNTGELFF. The CDR3 DNA is TGTGCCAGCAGCAGCTGGAAGGGGAACACCGGGGAGCTGTTTTTT.